The clone carrying this T cell receptor (beta chain) was seen only a few times. The data were obtained in a study of T cells in Graves' hyperthyroidism and ophthalmopathy. The CDR3 is 16 amino acids. The ends were cut back, 3 bases at V and 1 base at J, with 16 bases in the middle. Per germline, CDR1 MNHEY and CDR2 SMNVEV (reference sequence). TCR beta CDR3 regions were amplified from RNA transcripts. Primed by the HTBI set, a first-round RT-PCR was run on the TCR CDR3. TCRdb passed the multiplex PCR reads through MiXCR, listing each CDR3 protein once. The sample shows a few hundred thousand distinct CDR3 sequences, 20% to 25% of them seen only once.

The sequenced sample was blood. The receptor was isolated from a woman between 70 and 85 years old with Graves' ophthalmopathy. V is TRBV27 and J is TRBJ2-7; maybe TRBD2 (6 bases). CDR3 DNA: TGTGCCAGCAGTTTTTCGGCGGGAACTTCATCCTACGAGCAGTACTTC. It is translated as CASSFSAGTSSYEQYF.